This passage covers 9 T cell receptor beta chains from one sample sequenced in a study of shared clonotypes between healthy human individuals. TCRdb's table, derived via immunoSEQ multiplex PCR, lists solely in-frame clones and lacks some. The profile covers fewer than 400,000 clones, with 74% appearing a single time and about 9.3% taken by the ten largest. The specimen sequenced was memory CD4+ T cells sorted from blood. Subset meaning: CD45RA-negative fraction. The receptor set was obtained from a man aged 25 to 40 in good health.

This clone was seen more than once but under ten times. The V gene is TRBV30, the J gene TRBJ1-5, with 8 bases matching TRBD1. Germline-derived CDR1 and CDR2 are GTSNPN and SVGIG (reference sequence). The CDR3 has 14 amino acids. The V segment lost 4 bases and the J segment 9 bases; nucleotides outside the gene matches: 11. The CDR3 nucleotides are TGTGCCTGGACCACTGGGACAGGACGTCTGCCCCAGCATTTT. Translated, it gives CAWTTGTGRLPQHF.

V gene TRBV6-6 combines with J gene TRBJ2-4; D not certain. CDR3 size: 16 residues. Looked up from germline, CDR1 is MNHNY and CDR2 is SVGAGI (reference sequence). Trimming shortened V by 3 bases and J by 3 bases, and 15 bases separated the two germline ends. The CDR3 region has the DNA TGTGCCAGCAGTTATGCCCTGAATCTGGTCAAAAACATTCAGTACTTC. Translating it yields CASSYALNLVKNIQYF.

The gene calls are TRBV6-1 and TRBJ1-2; a possible D gene is TRBD1 (5 bases). V lost 5 bases and J 5 bases, leaving 15 bases between the germline ends. This CDR3 spans 14 amino acids. Germline V gene lookup returns CDR1 MNHNS and CDR2 SASEGT. The CDR3 sequence: CASSWRGGGYGYTF. In nucleotides, the CDR3 is TGTGCCAGCAGTTGGCGGGGGGGAGGTTATGGCTACACCTTC.

CDR3 loop: CAIRDPRGKNIQYF. DNA of the CDR3: TGTGCCATCAGGGACCCGAGAGGCAAAAACATTCAGTACTTC. This chain connects TRBV10-3 to TRBJ2-4; D not resolved. The CDR3 is 14 amino acids. Trimming cost V 6 bases and J 3 bases, with 12 bases left between them. The germline CDR1 and CDR2 sequences are ENHRY and SYGVKD.

The CDR3 sequence is CASSLRETGNTIYF. The CDR3 region has the DNA TGTGCCAGCAGTCTGAGGGAGACGGGAAACACCATATATTTT. The rearrangement links TRBV6-6 to TRBJ1-3; D ambiguous. The length of the CDR3 is 14 residues. Germline V gives CDR1 MNHNY, CDR2 SVGAGI (reference sequence). V lost 5 bases to trimming and J lost 4 bases, with 12 bases between them.

V and J are TRBV19 and TRBJ1-2, with D perhaps matching TRBD1 (5 bases). This CDR3 has 19 residues. Per the germline V gene, CDR1 is LNHDA and CDR2 is SQIVND (reference sequence). V shed 7 bases and J shed 3 bases, with 30 bases lying between them. The CDR3 DNA reads TGTGCCAGTAAGATGTGGAGAGGGGAGACAACCCCCCTGGACTATGGCTACACCTTC. It translates to CASKMWRGETTPLDYGYTF. Drawing the rest from reference TRBV19 and TRBJ1-2, the complete variable domain is DGGITQSPKYLFRKEGQNVTLSCEQNLNHDAMYWYRQDPGQGLRLIYYSQIVNDFQKGDIAEGYSVSREKKESFPLTVTSAQKNPTAFYLCASKMWRGETTPLDYGYTFGSGTRLTVV.

V and J are TRBV7-8 and TRBJ2-4, with TRBD1 matching over 11 bases. CDR3 length: 19 residues. Germline-derived CDR1 and CDR2 are SGHVS and FQNEAQ. Unmatched junction bases numbered 13, after V lost 2 bases and J lost 4 bases. CDR3 protein: CASSLLPADRGRTKNIQYF. Written as DNA, the CDR3 is TGTGCCAGCAGCTTACTTCCCGCGGACAGGGGGCGTACAAAAAACATTCAGTACTTC.

The J gene is TRBJ1-2, the V gene TRBV7-8; D gene uncertain. The CDR3 extends over 13 amino acids. Trimming took 3 bases from V and 10 from J, leaving 15 bases between them. Germline lookup yields CDR1 SGHVS and CDR2 FQNEAQ. The CDR3 nucleotides read TGTGCCAGCAGCTTTCGTCCTCTAAACGACTACACCTTC. Encoded protein: CASSFRPLNDYTF.

This clone was counted only a few times. The chain links TRBV4-1 to TRBJ2-7, with a tentative D call TRBD1 (6 bases). V lost 1 base and J 5 bases, leaving 15 bases between the germline ends. Germline-derived CDR1 and CDR2 are MGHRA and YSYEKL. CDR3 size: 15 residues. The CDR3 sequence is CASSQVWTASHEQYF. CDR3 nucleotide sequence: TGCGCCAGCAGCCAAGTCTGGACAGCATCCCACGAGCAGTACTTC.